This T cell receptor (beta chain) appears in the sequencing data of a study of blood T cell repertoires in COVID-19. Profiling relied on immunoSEQ multiplex PCR, and the TCRdb table lists in-frame clones only, not all of them. The sample has some 48,000 clones, about 92% seen once. This CDR3 region has 12 residues. Germline lookup yields CDR1 MNHNY and CDR2 SVGAGI (reference sequence). V shed 5 bases and J 3 bases; nucleotides not matched to a gene: 1. Material for sequencing was peripheral blood. The chain combines TRBV6-6 with TRBJ2-7; 7 bases match TRBD1. The TCR sequence derives from a woman older than 75 with acute or convalescent COVID-19. The CDR3 region is CASSRQGYEQYV. DNA of the CDR3: TGTGCCAGCAGTCGACAGGGCTACGAGCAGTACGTC.